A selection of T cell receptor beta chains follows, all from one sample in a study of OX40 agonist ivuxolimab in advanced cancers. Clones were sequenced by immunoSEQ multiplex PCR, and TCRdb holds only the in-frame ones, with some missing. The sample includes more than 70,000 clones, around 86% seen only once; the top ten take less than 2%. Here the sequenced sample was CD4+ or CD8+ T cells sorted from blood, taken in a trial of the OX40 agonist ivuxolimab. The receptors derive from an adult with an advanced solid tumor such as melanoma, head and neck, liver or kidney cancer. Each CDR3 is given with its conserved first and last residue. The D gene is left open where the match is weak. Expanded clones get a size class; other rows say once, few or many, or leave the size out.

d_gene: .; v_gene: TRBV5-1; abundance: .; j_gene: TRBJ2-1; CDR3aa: CASGLAPNNEQFF; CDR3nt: TGCGCCAGCGGTCTAGCTCCGAACAATGAGCAGTTCTTC
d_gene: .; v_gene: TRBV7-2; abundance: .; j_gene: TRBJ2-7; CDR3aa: CASSLVAGSYEQYF; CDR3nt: TGTGCCAGCAGCTTAGTCGCCGGTTCCTACGAGCAGTACTTC
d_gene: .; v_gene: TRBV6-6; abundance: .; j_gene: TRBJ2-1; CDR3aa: CASSHEQFF; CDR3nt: TGTGCCAGCAGCCATGAGCAGTTCTTC
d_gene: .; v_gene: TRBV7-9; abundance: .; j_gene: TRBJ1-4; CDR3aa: CASSFGLPDSGEKLFF; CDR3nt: TGTGCCAGCAGCTTTGGGTTGCCGGACAGTGGAGAAAAACTGTTTTTT
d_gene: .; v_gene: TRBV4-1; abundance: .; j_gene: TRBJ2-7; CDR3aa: CASSQQDTGNIPYYEQYF; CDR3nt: TGCGCCAGCAGCCAACAGGACACAGGGAATATCCCCTACTACGAGCAGTACTTC
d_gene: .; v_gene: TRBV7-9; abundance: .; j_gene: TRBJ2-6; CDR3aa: CASSFEISGANVLTF; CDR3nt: TGTGCCAGCAGTTTTGAGATCTCTGGGGCCAACGTCCTGACTTTC
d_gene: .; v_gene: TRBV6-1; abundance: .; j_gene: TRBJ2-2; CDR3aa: CASTEHGELFF; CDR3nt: TGTGCCAGCACAGAGCACGGGGAGCTGTTTTTT
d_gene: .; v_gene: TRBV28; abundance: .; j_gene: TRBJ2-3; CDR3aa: CATRRLTDTQYF; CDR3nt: TGTGCCACCCGCCGCCTAACAGATACGCAGTATTTT
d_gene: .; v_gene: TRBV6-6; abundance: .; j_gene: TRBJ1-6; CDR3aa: CASSPWTGRNSPLHF; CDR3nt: TGTGCCAGCAGTCCTTGGACTGGGCGTAATTCACCCCTCCACTTT
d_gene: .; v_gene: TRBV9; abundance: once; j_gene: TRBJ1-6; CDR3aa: CASSVGEGLSSYNSPLHF; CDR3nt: TGTGCCAGCAGCGTAGGAGAAGGGCTGAGCTCCTATAATTCACCCCTCCACTTT
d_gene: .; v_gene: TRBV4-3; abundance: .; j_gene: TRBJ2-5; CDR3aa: CASSQERSGWETQYF; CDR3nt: TGCGCCAGCAGCCAAGAACGGTCTGGGTGGGAGACCCAGTACTTC
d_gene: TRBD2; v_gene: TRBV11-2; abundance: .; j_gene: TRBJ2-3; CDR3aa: CASSLDVRGGTQYF; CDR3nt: TGTGCCAGCAGCTTAGATGTTCGGGGAGGGACGCAGTATTTT
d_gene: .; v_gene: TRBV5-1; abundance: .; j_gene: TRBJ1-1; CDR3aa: CASSDPQGGTEAFF; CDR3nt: TGCGCCAGCAGCGACCCTCAGGGTGGGACTGAAGCTTTCTTT
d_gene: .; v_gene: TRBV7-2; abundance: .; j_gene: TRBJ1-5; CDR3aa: CASSPSRGQPQHF; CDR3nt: TGTGCCAGCAGCCCCTCCAGGGGTCAGCCCCAGCATTTT
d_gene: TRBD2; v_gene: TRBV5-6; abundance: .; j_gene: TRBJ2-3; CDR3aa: CASSLFSGGALDTQYF; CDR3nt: TGTGCCAGCAGCTTGTTTAGCGGGGGGGCTCTAGATACGCAGTATTTT
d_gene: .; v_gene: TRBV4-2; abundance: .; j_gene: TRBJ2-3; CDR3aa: CASSQASSTDTQYF; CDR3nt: TGTGCCAGCAGCCAAGCGTCCTCCACAGATACGCAGTATTTT
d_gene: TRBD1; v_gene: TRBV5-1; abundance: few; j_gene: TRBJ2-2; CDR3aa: CATRTGANTGELFF; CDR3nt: TGCGCCACCAGAACAGGGGCCAACACCGGGGAGCTGTTTTTT
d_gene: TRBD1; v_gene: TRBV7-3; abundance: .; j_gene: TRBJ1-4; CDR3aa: CASSPRDRVEKLFF; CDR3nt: TGTGCCAGCAGCCCTAGGGACAGGGTTGAAAAACTGTTTTTT
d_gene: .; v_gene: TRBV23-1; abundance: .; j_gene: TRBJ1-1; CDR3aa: CASSQSIRANTEAFF; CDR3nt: TGCGCCAGCAGTCAATCCATTAGGGCGAACACTGAAGCTTTCTTT
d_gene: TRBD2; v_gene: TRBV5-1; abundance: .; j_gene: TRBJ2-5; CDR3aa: CASSLRGGLQETQYF; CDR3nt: TGCGCCAGCAGCTTACGCGGGGGACTTCAAGAGACCCAGTACTTC
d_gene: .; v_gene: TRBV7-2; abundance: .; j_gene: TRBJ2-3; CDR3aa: CASRPGLGGDTQYF; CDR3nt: TGTGCCAGCAGGCCGGGACTGGGAGGAGATACGCAGTATTTT
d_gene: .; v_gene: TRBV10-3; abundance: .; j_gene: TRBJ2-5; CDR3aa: CAISERGSQETQYF; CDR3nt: TGTGCCATCAGTGAACGGGGCTCCCAAGAGACCCAGTACTTC
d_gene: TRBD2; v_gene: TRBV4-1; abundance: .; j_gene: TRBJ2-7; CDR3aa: CASSQVPWGGYEQYF; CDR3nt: TGCGCCAGCAGCCAAGTCCCATGGGGGGGCTACGAGCAGTACTTC
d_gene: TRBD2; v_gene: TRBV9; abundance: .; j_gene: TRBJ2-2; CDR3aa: CASSGPSGGAFRELFF; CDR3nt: TGTGCCAGCAGCGGACCAAGCGGGGGGGCCTTCCGGGAGCTGTTTTTT
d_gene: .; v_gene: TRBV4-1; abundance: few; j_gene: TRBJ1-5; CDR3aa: CASSQDPNQPQHF; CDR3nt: TGCGCCAGCAGCCAAGATCCAAATCAGCCCCAGCATTTT
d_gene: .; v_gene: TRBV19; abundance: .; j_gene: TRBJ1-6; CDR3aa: CASSDRDNSPLHF; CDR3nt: TGTGCCAGTAGTGATCGGGATAATTCACCCCTCCACTTT
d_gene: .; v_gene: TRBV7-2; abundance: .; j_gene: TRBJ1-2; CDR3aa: CASSLGDGSGGYTF; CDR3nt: TGTGCCAGCAGCTTAGGGGACGGTTCAGGTGGCTACACCTTC
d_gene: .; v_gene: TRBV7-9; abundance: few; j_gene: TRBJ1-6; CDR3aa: CASSLDGRSSPLHF; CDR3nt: TGTGCCAGCAGCTTAGATGGGCGCAGTTCACCCCTCCACTTT
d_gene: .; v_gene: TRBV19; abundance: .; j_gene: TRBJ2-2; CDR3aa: CASSPYRVTGELFF; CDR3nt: TGTGCCAGTAGCCCATACAGGGTCACCGGGGAGCTGTTTTTT